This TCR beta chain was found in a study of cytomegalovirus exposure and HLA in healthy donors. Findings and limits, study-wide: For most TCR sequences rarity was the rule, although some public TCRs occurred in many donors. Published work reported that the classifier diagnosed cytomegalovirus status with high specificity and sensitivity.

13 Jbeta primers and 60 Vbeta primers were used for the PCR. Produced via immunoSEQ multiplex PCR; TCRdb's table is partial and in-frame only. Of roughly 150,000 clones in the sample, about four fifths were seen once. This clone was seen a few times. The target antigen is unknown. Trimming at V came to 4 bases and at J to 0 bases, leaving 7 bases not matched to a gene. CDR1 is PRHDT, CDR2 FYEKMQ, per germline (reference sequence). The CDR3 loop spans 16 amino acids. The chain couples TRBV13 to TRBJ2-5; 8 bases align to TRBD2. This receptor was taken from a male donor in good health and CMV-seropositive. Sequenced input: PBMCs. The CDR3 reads CASSSTALADQETQYF. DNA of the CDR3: TGTGCCAGCAGCTCGACGGCACTAGCGGACCAAGAGACCCAGTACTTC.